This is a list of T cell receptor beta chains from one sample in a study of T-cell reconstitution after alpha-beta-depleted transplantation in children. TCRdb itself ran the PCR reads through MiXCR, one entry per CDR3 protein. The table has 210,000 or so distinct CDR3 sequences, approximately 9% seen once. Specimen: PBMCs from the stem cell graft donor, collected from the stem cell graft. The receptors shown here come from a human donor who donated a stem cell graft to a child with acute lymphoblastic leukemia. The CDR3 runs from the conserved cysteine through the conserved F or W. The D gene is left open where the match is weak. Not all rows give a size; the values are once, few, many and, for expanded clones, a class.

clone size | J gene | D gene | V gene | CDR3 protein | CDR3 DNA
many | TRBJ1-5 | NA | TRBV27 | CASSFGGDQPQHF | TGTGCCAGCAGTTTCGGGGGGGATCAGCCCCAGCATTTT
NA | TRBJ2-3 | TRBD1 | TRBV20-1 | CSAATGIRTDTQYF | TGCAGTGCTGCGACAGGGATCCGCACAGATACGCAGTATTTT
few | TRBJ1-5 | NA | TRBV5-1 | CASSLVRGRNQQPQHF | TGCGCCAGCAGCTTGGTGAGGGGCCGCAACCAACAGCCCCAGCATTTT
few | TRBJ1-6 | NA | TRBV5-1 | CASSLGLNNSPLHF | TGCGCCAGCAGCTTGGGACTCAATAATTCACCCCTCCACTTT
many | TRBJ1-2 | TRBD1 | TRBV5-1 | CASSLNPKTGGDGYTF | TGCGCCAGCAGCTTGAACCCTAAGACAGGGGGCGATGGCTACACCTTC
NA | TRBJ2-2 | NA | TRBV25-1 | CASREQSTGELFF | TGTGCCAGCAGGGAACAGAGCACCGGGGAGCTGTTTTTT
few | TRBJ2-2 | TRBD1 | TRBV14 | CASSLGQGALTGELFF | TGTGCCAGCAGCCTGGGACAGGGGGCGCTTACCGGGGAGCTGTTTTTT
NA | TRBJ1-5 | NA | TRBV19 | CAASTQPQHF | TGTGCCGCATCGACCCAGCCCCAGCATTTT
NA | TRBJ1-1 | TRBD1 | TRBV20-1 | CSARGGQGRTEAFF | TGCAGTGCTAGAGGAGGACAGGGACGAACTGAAGCTTTCTTT
few | TRBJ2-3 | TRBD2 | TRBV5-6 | CASNRAGALGDTQYF | TGTGCCAGCAACCGAGCGGGGGCACTCGGAGATACGCAGTATTTT
few | TRBJ2-5 | TRBD1 | TRBV20-1 | CSAKQGIEETQYF | TGCAGTGCGAAACAGGGGATCGAAGAGACCCAGTACTTC
NA | TRBJ2-5 | NA | TRBV3-1 | CASSQPLGVEETQYF | TGTGCCAGCAGCCAACCCCTAGGGGTAGAGGAGACCCAGTACTTC
many | TRBJ2-3 | TRBD2 | TRBV7-8 | CASSLIPFSGGGTDTQYF | TGTGCCAGCAGCTTAATCCCATTTAGCGGGGGCGGCACAGATACGCAGTATTTT
few | TRBJ2-5 | NA | TRBV14 | CASSRGGWETQYF | TGTGCCAGCAGCCGTGGGGGCTGGGAGACCCAGTACTTC
few | TRBJ1-2 | NA | TRBV20-1 | CSASWQGYGYTF | TGCAGTGCTAGTTGGCAGGGCTATGGCTACACCTTC
NA | TRBJ1-1 | NA | TRBV6-5 | CASTRRSPGTEAFF | TGTGCCAGCACCCGGCGGTCACCGGGTACTGAAGCTTTCTTT
many | TRBJ2-7 | TRBD2 | TRBV7-2 | CASSALATQYF | TGTGCCAGCAGCGCACTAGCGACGCAGTACTTC
NA | TRBJ2-1 | TRBD2 | TRBV7-2 | CASSRLAGDYEQFF | TGTGCCAGCAGCCGACTAGCGGGGGATTATGAGCAGTTCTTC
many | TRBJ2-3 | NA | TRBV24-1 | CATSDPTPGRSSDTQYF | TGTGCCACCAGTGATCCGACACCGGGACGCTCTTCAGATACGCAGTATTTT
many | TRBJ1-3 | NA | TRBV5-1 | CASSLAGQAGNTIYF | TGCGCCAGCAGCTTGGCAGGGCAGGCTGGAAACACCATATATTTT
NA | TRBJ2-1 | TRBD1 | TRBV6-2/TRBV6-3 | CASSYSKRKSSDRGIIHEQFF | TGTGCCAGCAGTTACTCGAAGAGGAAAAGCAGTGACAGGGGTATTATCCATGAGCAGTTCTTC
few | TRBJ1-4 | NA | TRBV12-3/TRBV12-4 | CASSFSAEKLFF | TGTGCCAGCAGTTTTTCTGCCGAGAAACTGTTTTTT
once | TRBJ2-1 | NA | TRBV13 | CAMGPRLSYNEQFF | TGTGCCATGGGCCCTCGGCTCTCCTACAATGAGCAGTTCTTC
few | TRBJ1-1 | TRBD1 | TRBV6-5 | CASSYPGTGLSTEAFF | TGTGCCAGCAGTTACCCCGGGACAGGGCTTTCCACTGAAGCTTTCTTT
NA | TRBJ2-2 | NA | TRBV12-3/TRBV12-4 | CASDWNTGELFF | TGTGCCAGCGACTGGAACACCGGGGAGCTGTTTTTT
few | TRBJ2-1 | NA | TRBV11-2 | CASSLVTMGRQFF | TGTGCCAGCAGCTTAGTAACGATGGGGCGCCAGTTCTTC